This T cell receptor (beta chain) was obtained from a study of T cells in Graves' hyperthyroidism and ophthalmopathy. The CDR3 is made up of 14 amino acids. Trimming took 3 bases from V and 5 from J, leaving 13 bases between them. Germline V gene sequence: CDR1 ENHRY, CDR2 SYGVKD. This clonotype was detected a few times. The authors deemed Graves' hyperthyroidism stable absent ophthalmopathy progression within 18 months. Among the patients, aged 18 to 65, hyperthyroidism was newly diagnosed and had lasted under 2 months. The source material, RNA transcripts, was used to amplify TCR beta CDR3 regions. During a first-round RT-PCR of the TCR CDR3, the HTBI primer set was used. One entry per CDR3 protein, called by TCRdb with MiXCR from the multiplex PCR reads. The sample has more than 500,000 distinct CDR3 sequences; about 14% are singletons.

The V gene is TRBV10-3, the J gene TRBJ1-2; perhaps TRBD1 as D (6 bases). The sample was blood. This TCR was recovered from a middle-aged woman with Graves' hyperthyroidism. DNA of the CDR3: TGTGCCATCAGTGATCTGGACAGAGGGTATGGCTACACCTTC. It is translated as CAISDLDRGYGYTF.